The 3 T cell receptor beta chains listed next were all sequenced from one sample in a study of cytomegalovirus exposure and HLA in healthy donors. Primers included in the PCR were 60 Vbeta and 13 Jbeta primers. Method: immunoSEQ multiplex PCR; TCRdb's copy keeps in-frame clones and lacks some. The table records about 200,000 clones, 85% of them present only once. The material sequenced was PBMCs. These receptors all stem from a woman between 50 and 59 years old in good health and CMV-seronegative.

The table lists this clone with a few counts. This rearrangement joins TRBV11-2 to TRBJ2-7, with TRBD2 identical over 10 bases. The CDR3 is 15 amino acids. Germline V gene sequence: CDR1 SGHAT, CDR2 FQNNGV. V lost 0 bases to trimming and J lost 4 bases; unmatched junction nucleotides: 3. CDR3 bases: TGTGCCAGCAGCTTAGAGGCTAGCGGGGGTTACGAGCAGTACTTC. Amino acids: CASSLEASGGYEQYF.

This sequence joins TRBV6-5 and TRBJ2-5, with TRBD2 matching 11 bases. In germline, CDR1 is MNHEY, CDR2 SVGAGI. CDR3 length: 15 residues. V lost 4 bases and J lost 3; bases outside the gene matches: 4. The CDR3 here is CASSSGLAGEETQYF. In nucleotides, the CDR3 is TGTGCCAGCAGTTCCGGACTAGCGGGCGAAGAGACCCAGTACTTC.

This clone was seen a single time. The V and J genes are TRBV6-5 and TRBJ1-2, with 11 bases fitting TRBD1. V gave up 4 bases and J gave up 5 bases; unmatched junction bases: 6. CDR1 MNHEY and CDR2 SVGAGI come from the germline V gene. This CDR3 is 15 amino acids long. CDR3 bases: TGTGCCAGCAGTTCCCCGGGACAGGGGGTTTATGGCTACACCTTC. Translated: CASSSPGQGVYGYTF.